One TCR beta chain is described in this entry. Its antigen is currently not known. No much larger clone is present one base from it, and per-base qualities are unavailable. This specimen comes from a study of post-analysis software for immune sequencing data (dated by TCRdb to 2013 to 2016). At the level of the whole study: Relapsing-remitting, secondary progressive and progressive-relapsing multiple sclerosis were recorded as disease courses, and subtype annotation was lacking for some patients. A subset of samples was prepared in parallel using single-end sample barcoding, then pooled and co-amplified after Illumina adapter ligation. Patient repertoires were compared against ten to eleven previously published healthy control repertoires from donors aged roughly 6 to 28 years. Study-wide conclusions, independent of this receptor: The multiple sclerosis patient group was slightly younger than the control group. Direct clustering with F measure showed strong co-clustering of samples prepared in the same batch, prompting a batch-effect correction. Patients showed significantly higher frequencies than controls for about 5 TRBV segments, among them TRBV5-6, TRBV5-1 and TRBV20-1. Significantly lower normalized Chao1 diversity was found in multiple sclerosis patients than in controls, suggesting substantial peripheral T-cell clonal expansion.

Library construction relied on PCR. Sequenced on an Illumina HiSeq 2500. Unique molecular identifiers were incorporated into TCR beta cDNA libraries to reduce PCR and sequencing biases. Every 1 to 10 million input T cells yielded roughly 500,000 cDNA molecules, meaning each molecule approximated one T cell. The patient libraries were prepared and sequenced using the same protocol as the earlier healthy control dataset. Samples belonging to the same batch were prepared together, multiplexed and sequenced on a shared HiSeq lane. The source study handled its data this way. Raw barcoded reads were processed with MIGEC, discarding single-read molecular identifier groups before consensus assembly and CDR3 extraction. Clonotype tables were post-analysed with VDJtools, and diversity was normalized by down-sampling all datasets to the smallest sample size. In repertoire overlap clustering, CDR3 amino acid sequences, but not nucleotide sequences, were matched to correct batch-related cross-sample contamination. TCRdb ran its own pipeline on the public reads, namely fastp trimming at Q25 and MiXCR clone calling, and kept in-frame beta chains. Each record represents a unique CDR3 protein, reported with the most common genes and DNA among its rows. TCRdb, not the authors, supplied the V and J calls. Here the sample has roughly 200,000 distinct CDR3 sequences; 25% to 30% occur a single time. The leading ten clones occupy about 3.4% of the sample.

CDR1 and CDR2 are read off the germline V gene as SGHTA and FQGNSA. Measured from the cysteine to the phenylalanine, the CDR3 is 15 residues long. The CDR3 DNA has 45 bases and is translated from base 1. V and J are trimmed by 8 bases and 3 bases, and the gene matches miss 8 bases of the junction. To demonstrate the VDJtools post-analysis software, the study profiled TCR beta repertoires from the peripheral blood of about 13 young patients with multiple sclerosis. Multiple sclerosis patients were children and adolescents aged about 6 to 16 years. The chain was built from TRBV7-2 and TRBJ2-3; TRBD2 lines up with 10 middle nucleotides. The clonotype originates from a girl aged 2 to 17 with multiple sclerosis. Sequencing input: blood. Here is the DNA: TGTGCCAGCTCCCAACTACTAGCGGGAACAGATACGCAGTATTTT. Its translation is CASSQLLAGTDTQYF. With all but the CDR3 taken from the reference TRBV7-2 and TRBJ2-3 genes, the full variable domain is: GAGVSQSPSNKVTEKGKDVELRCDPISGHTALYWYRQSLGQGLEFLIYFQGNSAPDKSGLPSDRFSAERTGGSVSTLTIQRTQQEDSAVYLCASSQLLAGTDTQYFGPGTRLTVL.